These 3 T cell receptor beta chains were all obtained from the same sample, sequenced in a study of T-cell reconstitution after alpha-beta-depleted transplantation in children. As it was prepared, the TCRbeta library received unique molecular identifiers. TCRdb analysed the PCR reads with MiXCR anew, one entry per CDR3 protein. The sample includes hundreds of thousands of distinct CDR3 sequences, 6% to 10% of them seen just once. Study outcomes and limitations: Newly generated T cells supplied most T-cell counts and diversity one year post-transplant.

Antigens of these TCRs are unknown. Sequenced material: peripheral blood, taken 360 days after TCRalphabeta/CD19-depleted stem cell transplant. These receptors originate from a female patient aged 2-9 years who had a stem cell transplant for Fanconi anemia, so the T cells may come from the graft donor.

This clonotype was detected many times. This chain links TRBV2 with TRBJ2-7; D is ambiguous. The CDR3 loop spans 13 amino acids. The V and J ends lost 6 bases and 3 bases respectively, with 12 bases between them. Germline V CDR1 and CDR2: SNHLY, FYNNEI. Here the CDR3 DNA reads TGTGCCAGCAGAACCGTTTCAAGCTACGAGCAGTACTTC. This codes for CASRTVSSYEQYF.

This clonotype has at least ten counts. This chain joins TRBV7-9 and TRBJ1-3; no clear D. Trimming removed 5 bases from V and 3 bases from J, with 8 bases in between. Germline assignment: CDR1 SEHNR and CDR2 FQNEAQ (reference sequence). This CDR3 is 13 amino acids long. The CDR3 protein is CASSPTLGNTIYF. The CDR3 DNA reads as TGTGCCAGCAGCCCGACTCTTGGAAACACCATATATTTT.

There are many counts of this clonotype. V gene TRBV12-3 or TRBV12-4 combines with J gene TRBJ2-1, with 8 bases aligning to TRBD2. The length of the CDR3 is 15 residues. Unmatched junction bases numbered 10, after V lost 5 bases and J lost 7 bases. The CDR3 sequence is CASSPRGGDRNEQFF. Written as DNA, the CDR3 is TGTGCCAGCAGTCCCCGGGGGGGCGACCGTAATGAGCAGTTCTTC.